The 9 T cell receptor beta chains given below trace back to one sample, sequenced in a study of T cells in Graves' hyperthyroidism and ophthalmopathy. There were TCR beta CDR3 regions amplified from RNA transcripts. The HTBI set primed first-round TCR CDR3 RT-PCR. TCRdb passed the multiplex PCR reads through MiXCR, listing each CDR3 protein once. Among approximately 380,000 distinct CDR3 sequences listed, approximately 17% were seen once. Sequenced input: blood. Source of these receptors: a man between 18 and 29 years old with Graves' ophthalmopathy.

The rearrangement uses TRBV6-2 or TRBV6-3 and TRBJ1-2, with a possible D match to TRBD1 (6 bases). The CDR3 runs 14 residues. Germline values: CDR1 MNHEY, CDR2 SVGEGT. Trimming cost V 6 bases and J 3 bases, with 14 bases left between them. The CDR3 bases are TGTGCCAGCAGGGGGGCGGGGAGCGACTATGGCTACACCTTC. This codes for CASRGAGSDYGYTF.

This chain connects TRBV9 to TRBJ2-5, with TRBD1 matching 8 bases. This CDR3 contains 14 residues. The J segment lost 5 bases and the V segment lost 4 bases, leaving 7 bases of the junction unmatched. Germline values: CDR1 SGDLS, CDR2 YYNGEE. The CDR3 DNA sequence: TGTGCCAGCAGCTTGACAGGGGAGCTGGAGACCCAGTACTTC. Its protein is CASSLTGELETQYF.

As to this clonotype: A read error may produce the germline difference seen at one junction end. The chain carries TRBV5-1 and TRBJ2-7; 8 bases align to TRBD2. Germline loops: CDR1 SGHRS, CDR2 YFSETQ. The CDR3 runs to 15 residues. The CDR3 spells CASSLVSGRVYEQYF. The CDR3, as DNA: TGTGCCAGCAGCTTAGTGTCCGGGAGGGTCTACGAGCAGTACTTC.

Remarks on this clonotype: A much larger clone differs by one base, so this may be a read error. J is TRBJ2-3 and V is TRBV5-1, with unresolved D. CDR1 is SGHRS, CDR2 YFSETQ, per germline. The CDR3 contains 13 residues. In nucleotides, the CDR3 is TGCGCCAACAGCCAACCCGGGACAGATACGCAGTATTTT. This codes for CANSQPGTDTQYF. Full variable domain (rest looked up from reference TRBV5-1 and TRBJ2-3): KAGVTQTPRYLIKTRGQQVTLSCSPISGHRSVSWYQQTPGQGLQFLFEYFSETQRNKGNFPGRFSGRQFSNSRSEMNVSTLELGDSALYLCANSQPGTDTQYFGPGTRLTVL.

This clonotype has ten or more counts. This chain joins TRBV24-1 and TRBJ1-5, with a weak D call TRBD1 (5 bases). The CDR3 loop spans 15 amino acids. V lost 4 bases and J lost 3, with 12 bases in between. The germline gives CDR1 KGHDR, CDR2 SFDVKD. The CDR3 region has the DNA TGTGCCACCAGTGAGGGCCGGGACTCCAATCAGCCCCAGCATTTT. This sequence encodes CATSEGRDSNQPQHF.

The chain couples TRBV4-2 to TRBJ2-5; D gene unclear. This CDR3 has 14 amino acids. Trimming took 1 base from V and 3 from J, leaving 9 bases between them. Germline V lookup: CDR1 LGHNA, CDR2 YNFKEQ. This chain's CDR3 is CASSQVPSKETQYF. The CDR3 bases are TGTGCCAGCAGCCAAGTTCCGAGTAAAGAGACCCAGTACTTC.

This clonotype was picked up many times. This chain connects TRBV7-8 to TRBJ1-6, with 7 bases identical to TRBD1. CDR3 length: 14 residues. Germline lookup yields CDR1 SGHVS and CDR2 FQNEAQ. Germline trimming cut 3 bases from V and 8 bases from J; bases unmatched to any gene: 4. CDR3 sequence (DNA): TGTGCCAGCAGCTTGACAGGGCTATATTCACCCCTCCACTTT. This encodes CASSLTGLYSPLHF.

With respect to this clonotype: A read error is likely, as this CDR3 ends without the conserved phenylalanine or tryptophan. CDR3 residues: CASSPDLTDTQYS. The CDR3 DNA reads TGTGCCAGCTCACCGGACCTCACAGATACGCAGTATTCT. The chain carries TRBV18 and TRBJ2-3; D uncertain. Germline V gene data show CDR1 as KGHSH and CDR2 as LQKENI. This CDR3 is built from 13 residues. Trimming removed 3 bases at V and 2 bases at J, with 6 bases between.

Ten or more counts support this clonotype. The chain joins TRBV27 to TRBJ1-1, with D unresolved. The V and J ends lost 5 bases and 0 bases respectively, with 16 bases between them. Germline loops: CDR1 MNHEY, CDR2 SMNVEV (reference sequence). The CDR3 totals 16 residues. In DNA form, the CDR3 reads TGTGCCAGCAGTGGGATTCGCCCCCTAATGAACACTGAAGCTTTCTTT. It translates to CASSGIRPLMNTEAFF.